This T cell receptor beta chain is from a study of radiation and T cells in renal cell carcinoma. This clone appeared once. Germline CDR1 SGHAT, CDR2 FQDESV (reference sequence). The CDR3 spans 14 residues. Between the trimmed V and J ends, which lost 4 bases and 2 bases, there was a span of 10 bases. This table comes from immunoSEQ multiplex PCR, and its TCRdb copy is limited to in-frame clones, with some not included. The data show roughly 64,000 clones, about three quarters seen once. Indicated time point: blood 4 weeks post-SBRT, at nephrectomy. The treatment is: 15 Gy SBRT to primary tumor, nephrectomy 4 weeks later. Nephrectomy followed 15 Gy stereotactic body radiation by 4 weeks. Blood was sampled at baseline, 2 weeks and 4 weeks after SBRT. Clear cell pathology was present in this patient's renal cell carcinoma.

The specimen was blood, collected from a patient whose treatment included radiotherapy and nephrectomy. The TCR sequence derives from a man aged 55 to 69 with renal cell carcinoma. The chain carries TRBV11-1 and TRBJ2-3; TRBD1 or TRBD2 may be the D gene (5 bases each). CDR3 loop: CASSSEGLTDTQYF. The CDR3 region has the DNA TGTGCCAGCAGCTCCGAGGGGCTCACAGATACGCAGTATTTT.